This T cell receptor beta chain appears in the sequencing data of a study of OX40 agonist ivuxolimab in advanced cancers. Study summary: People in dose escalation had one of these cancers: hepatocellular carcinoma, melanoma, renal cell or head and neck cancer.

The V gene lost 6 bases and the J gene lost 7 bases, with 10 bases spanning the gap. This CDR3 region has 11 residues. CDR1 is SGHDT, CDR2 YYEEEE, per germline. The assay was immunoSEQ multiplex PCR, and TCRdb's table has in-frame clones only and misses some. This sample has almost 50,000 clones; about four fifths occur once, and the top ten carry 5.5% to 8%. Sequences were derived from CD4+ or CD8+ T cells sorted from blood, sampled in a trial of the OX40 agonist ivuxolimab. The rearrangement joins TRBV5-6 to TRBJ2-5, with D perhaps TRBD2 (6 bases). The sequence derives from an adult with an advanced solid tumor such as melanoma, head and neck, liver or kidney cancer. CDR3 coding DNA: TGTGCCAGCACGTCCGGGGGGACCCAGTACTTC. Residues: CASTSGGTQYF.